This passage covers 29 T cell receptor beta chains from one sample sequenced in a study of T-cell memory formation after mild COVID-19. TCRdb itself ran the 5' RACE reads through MiXCR, one entry per CDR3 protein. The data contain about 400,000 distinct CDR3 sequences, 20% to 30% of them singletons. The sample comprised PBMCs or a T cell subset sorted from them (not recorded which). These receptor sequences come from an adult woman who had mild COVID-19 (a few samples of this study predate the infection). Cell type and time point are not known.

This clonotype was observed a handful of times. The chain combines TRBV4-1 with TRBJ1-4; no definite D call. Germline loops: CDR1 MGHRA, CDR2 YSYEKL. V lost 3 bases to trimming and J lost 3 bases, with 11 bases between them. The CDR3 has 15 amino acids. CDR3 loop: CASSQMTGANEKLFF. The CDR3 bases are TGCGCCAGCAGCCAGATGACGGGTGCTAATGAAAAACTGTTTTTT.

This clonotype was counted only a few times. The rearrangement uses TRBV14 and TRBJ1-6, with D possibly TRBD1 on 5 matching bases. The CDR3 runs to 14 residues. Trimming took off 4 bases at V and 4 bases at J, with 8 bases between the two ends. The germline V gene encodes CDR1 SGHDN and CDR2 FVKESK. CDR3 sequence: CASSPTGYNSPLHF. The DNA of the CDR3 is TGTGCCAGCAGCCCAACAGGATATAATTCACCCCTCCACTTT.

The chain uses TRBV7-2 and TRBJ2-3, with D maybe TRBD2 (6 bases). CDR1 SGHTA and CDR2 FQGNSA come from the germline V gene. This CDR3 contains 13 residues. Deletions cut 7 bases from V and 5 bases from J, with 13 bases between. CDR3 sequence (DNA): TGTGCCAGCATCCCACCGGGGGTAGATACGCAGTATTTT. This gives the protein CASIPPGVDTQYF.

The V call is TRBV24-1, the J call TRBJ1-2; the D is unclear. Germline V gene data show CDR1 as KGHDR and CDR2 as SFDVKD. The V gene lost 4 bases and the J gene lost 3 bases, with 8 bases spanning the gap. The CDR3 extends over 13 amino acids. The CDR3 spells CATSDADYYGYTF. Written as DNA, the CDR3 is TGTGCCACCAGTGACGCCGACTACTATGGCTACACCTTC.

This clonotype was recorded a few times. The chain joins TRBV9 to TRBJ1-1; D possibly corresponds to TRBD1 (5 bases). The CDR3 is 16 residues long. Trimming cost V 3 bases and J 5 bases, with 20 bases left between them. CDR1 is SGDLS and CDR2 is YYNGEE in the germline V gene. The CDR3 DNA sequence: TGTGCCAGCAGCGGATGGGACGCCCGTAGGGATACTGAAGCTTTCTTT. It is translated as CASSGWDARRDTEAFF.

This clonotype was counted at least ten times. The V call is TRBV4-3, the J call TRBJ2-3, with a possible D match to TRBD2 (5 bases). CDR1 is LGHNA, CDR2 YSLEER, per germline. V was shortened by 6 bases and J by 0 bases, with 13 bases between the two germline ends. This CDR3 is 15 amino acids long. The CDR3 nucleotides read TGCGCCAGCAGTACCAGGACGGGGAGCACAGATACGCAGTATTTT. It codes for CASSTRTGSTDTQYF.

The J gene is TRBJ2-5, the V gene TRBV29-1; D possibly corresponds to TRBD1 (5 bases). The CDR3 totals 13 residues. With 7 bases removed from V and 4 bases from J, the gap between germline ends came to 16 bases. Germline-derived CDR1 and CDR2 are SQVTM and ANQGSEA. This CDR3 reads CSGKTGSPETQYF. CDR3 sequence (DNA): TGCAGCGGGAAAACAGGATCCCCAGAGACCCAGTACTTC.

This clonotype was detected only a few times. This rearrangement joins TRBV12-3 or TRBV12-4 to TRBJ1-1; possibly TRBD1 for D (6 bases). There are 15 residues in the CDR3. V was shortened by 2 bases and J by 4 bases, with 14 bases between the two germline ends. The CDR3 DNA reads as TGTGCCAGCAGTTTAAGGGGGACGGGGGTCACTGAAGCTTTCTTT. It yields the protein CASSLRGTGVTEAFF.

The chain is built from TRBV20-1 and TRBJ2-7; D is perhaps TRBD1 or TRBD2 (5 bases each). The V end lost 1 base, the J end lost 3 bases, and 13 bases lay between the germline ends. CDR3 length: 14 amino acids. The germline gives CDR1 DFQATT, CDR2 SNEGSKA (reference sequence). For the CDR3, the DNA is TGCAGTGCTAGAGGATACGGGGCTTTCTACGAGCAGTACTTC. It translates to CSARGYGAFYEQYF.

Only a few counts were recorded for this clonotype. The chain is built from TRBV5-1 and TRBJ2-3; 8 nucleotides agree with TRBD1. Germline CDR1 reads SGHRS; CDR2 reads YFSETQ. This CDR3 spans 14 amino acids. V was pared by 4 bases and J by 6 bases, with 7 bases of the junction left unmatched. The CDR3 coding sequence is TGCGCCAGCAGCCGCCAGGACAGGGTCGATACGCAGTATTTT. As protein: CASSRQDRVDTQYF.

Ten or more counts support this clonotype. The chain combines TRBV4-2 with TRBJ1-5; 8 bases agree with TRBD1. J was trimmed by 7 bases and V by 2 bases; bases with no gene match: 7. Germline V gives CDR1 LGHNA, CDR2 YNFKEQ. This CDR3 is built from 15 residues. In DNA, the CDR3 is TGTGCCAGCAGCCAAACTGACAGGGGAAGACAGCCCCAGCATTTT. It translates to CASSQTDRGRQPQHF.

The chain is built from TRBV3-1 and TRBJ1-5; D possibly corresponds to TRBD1 (5 bases). Germline CDR1 LGHDT, CDR2 YNNKEL (reference sequence). The CDR3 spans 15 residues. V shed 4 bases and J shed 7 bases, with 17 bases lying between them. The CDR3 DNA reads as TGTGCCAGCAGCCCCGATGGGAGGGGAGGACAGCCCCAGCATTTT. It is translated as CASSPDGRGGQPQHF.

The genes are TRBV6-6 and TRBJ2-1; tentative D call: TRBD1 (5 bases). Germline CDR1 is MNHNY and CDR2 is SVGAGI (reference sequence). Trimming took 2 bases from V and 6 from J, leaving 5 bases between them. This CDR3 is 12 amino acids long. CDR3 bases: TGTGCCAGCAGTTACAGGGGCAATGAGCAGTTCTTC. Translation: CASSYRGNEQFF.

A few counts support this clonotype. The rearrangement links TRBV12-3 or TRBV12-4 to TRBJ2-6; no clear D gene. The V end was cut by 3 bases, the J end by 0 bases, with 6 bases between. The CDR3 has 15 residues. In DNA form, the CDR3 reads TGTGCCAGCAGTTTGAGCGTCTCTGGGGCCAACGTCCTGACTTTC. Translation gives CASSLSVSGANVLTF.

The chain uses TRBV9 and TRBJ2-2, with TRBD2 identical over 10 bases. This CDR3 contains 15 residues. The V gene's germline CDR1 is SGDLS and CDR2 YYNGEE. The V segment lost 2 bases and the J segment 6 bases; nucleotides outside the gene matches: 4. The CDR3 sequence: CASSVSGRAPGELFF. Written as DNA, the CDR3 is TGTGCCAGCAGCGTCAGCGGGAGGGCTCCCGGGGAGCTGTTTTTT.

With respect to this clonotype: The junction and the germline gene differ at one end; a read error may be behind it. The V gene is TRBV29-1, the J gene TRBJ2-7; D uncertain. Per germline, CDR1 SQVTM and CDR2 ANQGSEA. CDR3 length equals 10 residues. This chain's CDR3 is CSATDRRSSF. The DNA for the CDR3 is TGCAGCGCCACGGACCGAAGGAGTAGCTTC.

This chain links TRBV27 with TRBJ2-1; 9 bases are a match to TRBD1. The germline gives CDR1 MNHEY, CDR2 SMNVEV (reference sequence). The CDR3 is made up of 16 amino acids. The V segment lost 4 bases and the J segment 7 bases; nucleotides outside the gene matches: 11. This CDR3 is CASSSQDRGGENEQFF. DNA of the CDR3: TGTGCCAGCAGTTCTCAGGACAGGGGAGGTGAAAATGAGCAGTTCTTC.

This clonotype was observed a few times. V and J are TRBV5-1 and TRBJ2-3; 10 bases align to TRBD2. The CDR3 covers 18 residues. J gave up 7 bases and V 0 bases, and 14 bases lay outside the gene matches. Germline V CDR1 and CDR2: SGHRS, YFSETQ. In DNA, the CDR3 is TGCGCCAGCAGCTTGGCCAGCCCTAGCGGGGGACCCCGCTATACGCAGTATTTT. It translates to CASSLASPSGGPRYTQYF. Based on the CDR3 plus reference TRBV5-1 and TRBJ2-3, the full variable domain is KAGVTQTPRYLIKTRGQQVTLSCSPISGHRSVSWYQQTPGQGLQFLFEYFSETQRNKGNFPGRFSGRQFSNSRSEMNVSTLELGDSALYLCASSLASPSGGPRYTQYFGPGTRLTVL.

The V and J genes are TRBV15 and TRBJ1-4, with a possible D match to TRBD1 (5 bases). Per the germline V gene, CDR1 is LNHNV and CDR2 is YYDKDF (reference sequence). The germline V and J ends were trimmed by 3 bases and 4 bases, with 9 bases remaining between them. CDR3 length: 14 residues. CDR3 sequence: CATSSSGYNEKLFF. CDR3 DNA: TGTGCCACCAGCAGTTCAGGGTATAATGAAAAACTGTTTTTT. Complete variable domain (other parts from reference TRBV15 and TRBJ1-4): DAMVIQNPRYQVTQFGKPVTLSCSQTLNHNVMYWYQQKSSQAPKLLFHYYDKDFNNEADTPDNFQSRRPNTSFCFLDIRSPGLGDTAMYLCATSSSGYNEKLFFGSGTQLSVL.

This chain links TRBV24-1 with TRBJ2-7, with TRBD1 identical over 7 bases. J was trimmed by 3 bases and V by 2 bases; bases with no gene match: 6. Germline values: CDR1 KGHDR, CDR2 SFDVKD. The CDR3 length is 15 residues. CDR3 sequence reads: CATSDSRGLFYEQYF. Written as DNA, the CDR3 is TGTGCCACCAGTGATTCGAGGGGGCTCTTCTACGAGCAGTACTTC.

The sample holds many counts of this clonotype. The rearrangement links TRBV6-5 to TRBJ2-7, with D possibly TRBD1 on 5 matching bases. Trimming took off 5 bases at V and 10 bases at J, with 18 bases between the two ends. The CDR3 totals 13 residues. CDR1 is MNHEY and CDR2 is SVGAGI in the germline V gene. CDR3 coding DNA: TGTGCCAGCAGTCCCCACCTTAGGGGTATCCAGTACTTC. Amino acid sequence: CASSPHLRGIQYF.

This chain uses TRBV7-2 with TRBJ2-5, with D possibly TRBD2 on 6 matching bases. V gave up 5 bases and J gave up 0 bases, with 16 bases separating them. Germline-derived CDR1 and CDR2 are SGHTA and FQGNSA. The CDR3 is made up of 16 amino acids. In nucleotides, the CDR3 is TGTGCCAGCAGCGGAGCCGGGGGACCGTACCAAGAGACCCAGTACTTC. Translating it yields CASSGAGGPYQETQYF.

This clonotype was recorded a few times. CDR3 loop: CSALRSGEAFF. The CDR3 bases are TGCAGTGCCCTTAGATCAGGTGAAGCTTTCTTT. This sequence joins TRBV20-1 and TRBJ1-1, with D unclear. Per germline, CDR1 DFQATT and CDR2 SNEGSKA (reference sequence). V gave up 6 bases and J gave up 7 bases, with 12 bases separating them. The CDR3 sequence is 11 residues long.

This clonotype was recorded a few times. The chain has TRBV7-2 and TRBJ2-3; D not certain. The CDR3 totals 12 residues. Per germline, CDR1 SGHTA and CDR2 FQGNSA. The V gene lost 5 bases and the J gene lost 6 bases, with 9 bases spanning the gap. CDR3 in amino acids: CASSHYGDTQYF. The CDR3 DNA reads TGTGCCAGCAGCCACTACGGTGATACGCAGTATTTT.

The chain carries TRBV29-1 and TRBJ2-1; 7 nucleotides align to TRBD2. Germline trimming cut 0 bases from V and 6 bases from J; bases unmatched to any gene: 5. This CDR3 is 14 amino acids long. The germline CDR1 and CDR2 sequences are SQVTM and ANQGSEA. CDR3 residues: CSVEDRGGVNEQFF. The CDR3 DNA reads as TGCAGCGTTGAAGATCGTGGGGGGGTCAATGAGCAGTTCTTC.

The chain has TRBV3-1 and TRBJ1-3; D is unclear. The CDR3 contains 11 residues. Germline values: CDR1 LGHDT, CDR2 YNNKEL (reference sequence). Deletions cut 8 bases from V and 4 bases from J, with 6 bases between. CDR3 in amino acids: CASDGGNTIYF. The CDR3 DNA reads TGTGCCAGCGACGGCGGAAACACCATATATTTT.

This clonotype has more than one count but fewer than ten. This chain joins TRBV9 and TRBJ2-7; no reliable D call. In germline, CDR1 is SGDLS, CDR2 YYNGEE. The CDR3 is made up of 15 amino acids. Trimming took off 1 base at V and 0 bases at J, with 11 bases between the two ends. The CDR3 nucleotides read TGTGCCAGCAGCGTATCAGCGTCGAGCTCCTACGAGCAGTACTTC. Its translation: CASSVSASSSYEQYF.

This clonotype was seen a single time. The CDR3 is CSADKGGTETQYF. In nucleotides, the CDR3 is TGCAGCGCCGACAAGGGAGGGACGGAGACCCAGTACTTC. The chain couples TRBV29-1 to TRBJ2-5, with 7 bases matching TRBD2. The V segment lost 7 bases and the J segment 5 bases; nucleotides outside the gene matches: 10. The CDR3 spans 13 residues. Germline V CDR1 and CDR2: SQVTM, ANQGSEA.

The chain uses TRBV2 and TRBJ2-2, with TRBD2 matching over 9 bases. J lost 6 bases, V lost 4 bases, and 15 bases had no gene match. The length of the CDR3 is 18 residues. Germline-derived CDR1 and CDR2 are SNHLY and FYNNEI. The chain's CDR3 is CASSGGTSGLLVAGELFF. The DNA of the CDR3 is TGTGCCAGCAGTGGGGGTACTAGCGGGCTGTTGGTGGCCGGGGAGCTGTTTTTT. The full variable domain, with the rest looked up from reference TRBV2 and TRBJ2-2, is EPEVTQTPSHQVTQMGQEVILRCVPISNHLYFYWYRQILGQKVEFLVSFYNNEISEKSEIFDDQFSVERPDGSNFTLKIRSTKLEDSAMYFCASSGGTSGLLVAGELFFGEGSRLTVL.